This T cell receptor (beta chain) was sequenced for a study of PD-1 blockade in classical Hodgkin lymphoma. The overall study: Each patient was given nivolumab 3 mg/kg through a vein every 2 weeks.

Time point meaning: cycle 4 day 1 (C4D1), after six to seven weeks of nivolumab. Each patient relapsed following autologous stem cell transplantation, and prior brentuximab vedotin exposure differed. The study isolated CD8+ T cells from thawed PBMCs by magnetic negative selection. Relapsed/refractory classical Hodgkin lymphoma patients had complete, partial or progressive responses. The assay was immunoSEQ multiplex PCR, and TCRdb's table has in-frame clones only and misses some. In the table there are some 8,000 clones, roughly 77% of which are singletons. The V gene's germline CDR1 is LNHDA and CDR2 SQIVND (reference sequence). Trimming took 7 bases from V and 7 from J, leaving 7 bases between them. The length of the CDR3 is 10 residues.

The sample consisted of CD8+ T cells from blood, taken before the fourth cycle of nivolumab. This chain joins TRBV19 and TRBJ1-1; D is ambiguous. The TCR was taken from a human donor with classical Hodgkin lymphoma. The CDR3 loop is CASIRNEAFF. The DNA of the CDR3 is TGTGCCAGTATCCGCAATGAAGCTTTCTTT.